This T cell receptor (beta chain) was profiled in a study of T cells in Graves' hyperthyroidism and ophthalmopathy. General study results and limits: The majority of expanded thyroid clonotypes above 0.001 also appeared in blood.

From germline, CDR1 is SEHNR and CDR2 FQNEAQ (reference sequence). The J segment lost 3 bases and the V segment lost 6 bases, leaving 9 bases of the junction unmatched. The CDR3 length is 15 residues. This clonotype has only one observation. Its specificity is not known. Hyperthyroidism of Graves' type that showed no ophthalmopathy progression within 18 months was stable. Exclusion of patients followed from uncontrolled infection, other autoimmune disease, pregnancy or lactation. Every diagnosis used clinical symptoms, serum thyroxine and TRAb, thyroid ultrasound and orbital computed tomography. TCR beta CDR3 region amplification was performed from RNA transcripts. RT-PCR in the first round (using the HTBI primer set) targeted the TCR CDR3. TCRdb recomputed calls from the multiplex PCR reads with MiXCR, one row per CDR3 protein. Of around 300,000 distinct CDR3 sequences detected, roughly 13% appear once; the ten largest clones hold roughly 7.9%.

This TCR was recovered from a woman aged 40 to 50 with Graves' hyperthyroidism. Sequencing was carried out using blood. This chain links TRBV7-9 with TRBJ2-7, with 9 bases lining up with TRBD2. CDR3 nucleotide sequence: TGTGCCAGCAGTTACTCGACTAGCGGAAGCTACGAGCAGTACTTC. Translated, it gives CASSYSTSGSYEQYF.